These T cell receptor beta chains were read from a single sample in a study of blood T cells in healthy people across ages. TCRdb recomputed calls from the 5' RACE reads with MiXCR, one row per CDR3 protein. The data show over 500,000 distinct CDR3 sequences, about 26% seen once. This sample also belongs to another study, concerning T cells of mothers and their children.

The source material was blood. The receptors were sampled from a boy between 2 and 10 years old in good health. The CDR3 runs from the conserved cysteine through the conserved F or W. The D gene is left open where the match is weak. Only part of the rows carry a size: once, few, many, or a class if the clone is expanded.

V gene: TRBV12-3/TRBV12-4; clone size: -; J gene: TRBJ2-5; D gene: -; CDR3 protein: CASRETSQETQYF; CDR3 DNA: TGTGCCAGCAGAGAAACTAGTCAGGAGACCCAGTACTTC
V gene: TRBV7-9; clone size: few; J gene: TRBJ2-1; D gene: -; CDR3 protein: CASSPQAAEQFF; CDR3 DNA: TGTGCCAGCAGCCCCCAAGCAGCTGAGCAGTTCTTC
V gene: TRBV7-9; clone size: -; J gene: TRBJ2-7; D gene: TRBD2; CDR3 protein: CASSLGEGLVGEQYF; CDR3 DNA: TGTGCCAGCAGCTTAGGGGAGGGGCTGGTTGGCGAGCAGTACTTC
V gene: TRBV6-2/TRBV6-3; clone size: -; J gene: TRBJ2-5; D gene: TRBD2; CDR3 protein: CASSPRTSLETQYF; CDR3 DNA: TGTGCCAGCAGTCCGAGGACTAGTTTGGAGACCCAGTACTTC
V gene: TRBV12-5; clone size: -; J gene: TRBJ1-1; D gene: TRBD1; CDR3 protein: CASGFPPGGTEAFF; CDR3 DNA: TGTGCTAGTGGTTTTCCCCCAGGGGGCACTGAAGCTTTCTTT
V gene: TRBV5-1; clone size: -; J gene: TRBJ2-5; D gene: -; CDR3 protein: CASSLSAGTEETQYF; CDR3 DNA: TGCGCCAGCAGCTTGTCTGCCGGGACGGAAGAGACCCAGTACTTC
V gene: TRBV30; clone size: -; J gene: TRBJ2-7; D gene: -; CDR3 protein: CAWSVRSYEQYF; CDR3 DNA: TGTGCCTGGAGTGTGAGGAGCTACGAGCAGTACTTC
V gene: TRBV20-1; clone size: few; J gene: TRBJ1-2; D gene: -; CDR3 protein: CSAVRDTNYGYTF; CDR3 DNA: TGCAGTGCTGTTCGGGACACCAACTATGGCTACACCTTC
V gene: TRBV12-3/TRBV12-4; clone size: few; J gene: TRBJ2-2; D gene: TRBD2; CDR3 protein: CASRPRASGSAWAGTGELFF; CDR3 DNA: TGTGCCAGCAGACCCAGGGCTAGCGGGAGCGCTTGGGCGGGCACCGGGGAGCTGTTTTTT
V gene: TRBV12-3/TRBV12-4; clone size: few; J gene: TRBJ1-6; D gene: -; CDR3 protein: CASSFPVGSSPLHF; CDR3 DNA: TGTGCCAGCAGTTTCCCTGTCGGGTCTTCACCCCTCCACTTT
V gene: TRBV27; clone size: few; J gene: TRBJ1-1; D gene: -; CDR3 protein: CASSFITMRTEAFF; CDR3 DNA: TGTGCCAGCAGTTTTATAACGATGAGAACTGAAGCTTTCTTT
V gene: TRBV30; clone size: -; J gene: TRBJ1-6; D gene: -; CDR3 protein: CAWSVLPGNSPLHF; CDR3 DNA: TGTGCCTGGAGTGTATTGCCGGGGAATTCACCCCTCCACTTT
V gene: TRBV19; clone size: few; J gene: TRBJ2-3; D gene: TRBD2; CDR3 protein: CASSILAGDITDTQYF; CDR3 DNA: TGTGCCAGTAGTATATTGGCGGGGGATATCACAGATACGCAGTATTTT
V gene: TRBV12-3/TRBV12-4; clone size: few; J gene: TRBJ2-1; D gene: TRBD2; CDR3 protein: CASSTGTSGMTYNEQFF; CDR3 DNA: TGTGCCAGCAGTACAGGGACTAGCGGGATGACGTACAATGAGCAGTTCTTC
V gene: TRBV27; clone size: -; J gene: TRBJ1-6; D gene: TRBD1; CDR3 protein: CASSLGTGVGPLHF; CDR3 DNA: TGTGCCAGCAGTTTGGGGACAGGGGTAGGCCCCCTCCACTTT
V gene: TRBV20-1; clone size: -; J gene: TRBJ2-4; D gene: -; CDR3 protein: CSARDTRSAKNIQYF; CDR3 DNA: TGCAGTGCAAGAGATACGAGATCGGCCAAAAACATTCAGTACTTC
V gene: TRBV6-2/TRBV6-3; clone size: -; J gene: TRBJ2-5; D gene: -; CDR3 protein: CASSSRDWIWETQYF; CDR3 DNA: TGTGCCAGCAGTTCCCGGGACTGGATTTGGGAGACCCAGTACTTC
V gene: TRBV6-6; clone size: once; J gene: TRBJ2-1; D gene: TRBD2; CDR3 protein: CASSLNPHRGGSGEQFF; CDR3 DNA: TGTGCCAGCAGCCTAAACCCCCATCGGGGGGGGTCTGGTGAGCAGTTCTTC
V gene: TRBV18; clone size: -; J gene: TRBJ1-3; D gene: -; CDR3 protein: CASSGGDSGNTIYF; CDR3 DNA: TGTGCCAGCTCCGGGGGCGACTCTGGAAACACCATATATTTT
V gene: TRBV4-3; clone size: many; J gene: TRBJ2-5; D gene: TRBD2; CDR3 protein: CASSQDSGGVETQYF; CDR3 DNA: TGCGCCAGCAGCCAAGATTCGGGGGGGGTGGAGACCCAGTACTTC
V gene: TRBV28; clone size: few; J gene: TRBJ2-5; D gene: TRBD1; CDR3 protein: CAGAPGQQETQYF; CDR3 DNA: TGTGCCGGGGCACCGGGACAGCAAGAGACCCAGTACTTC
V gene: TRBV6-2/TRBV6-3; clone size: -; J gene: TRBJ1-6; D gene: -; CDR3 protein: CANWANSPLHF; CDR3 DNA: TGTGCCAACTGGGCTAATTCACCCCTCCACTTT
V gene: TRBV6-5; clone size: -; J gene: TRBJ1-1; D gene: TRBD1; CDR3 protein: CASSYDRDRGNTEAFF; CDR3 DNA: TGTGCCAGCAGTTACGACCGGGACAGGGGGAACACTGAAGCTTTCTTT
V gene: TRBV20-1; clone size: -; J gene: TRBJ2-3; D gene: -; CDR3 protein: CSARVADTQYF; CDR3 DNA: TGCAGTGCTAGGGTGGCAGATACGCAGTATTTT
V gene: TRBV20-1; clone size: -; J gene: TRBJ2-3; D gene: TRBD2; CDR3 protein: CSASVRASGRLSTDTQYF; CDR3 DNA: TGCAGTGCTAGCGTCCGGGCTAGCGGGAGGTTAAGCACAGATACGCAGTATTTT
V gene: TRBV30; clone size: few; J gene: TRBJ2-7; D gene: -; CDR3 protein: CTWTRRGYSYEQYF; CDR3 DNA: TGTACCTGGACCCGCAGGGGATACTCCTACGAGCAGTACTTC
V gene: TRBV10-3; clone size: few; J gene: TRBJ2-2; D gene: TRBD1; CDR3 protein: CAIGRQGALYTGELFF; CDR3 DNA: TGTGCCATCGGACGACAGGGGGCTCTGTACACCGGGGAGCTGTTTTTT
V gene: TRBV5-6; clone size: -; J gene: TRBJ1-2; D gene: TRBD1; CDR3 protein: CASSSGQGAGYTF; CDR3 DNA: TGTGCCAGCAGCTCGGGACAGGGGGCTGGCTACACCTTC
V gene: TRBV3-1; clone size: -; J gene: TRBJ2-7; D gene: -; CDR3 protein: CASSSRGVFYEQYF; CDR3 DNA: TGTGCCAGCAGCTCTAGAGGGGTGTTCTACGAGCAGTACTTC
V gene: TRBV18; clone size: -; J gene: TRBJ1-1; D gene: -; CDR3 protein: CASSPPGAGTEAFF; CDR3 DNA: TGTGCCAGCTCACCACCGGGGGCGGGCACTGAAGCTTTCTTT
V gene: TRBV13; clone size: -; J gene: TRBJ2-1; D gene: TRBD2; CDR3 protein: CASSWGLAGDEQFF; CDR3 DNA: TGTGCCAGCAGTTGGGGACTAGCGGGAGATGAGCAGTTCTTC